This is a list of T cell receptor beta chains from one sample in a study of CD8 T cells in ankylosing spondylitis. TCRdb processed the 5' RACE reads anew with MiXCR; each CDR3 protein has one entry. Of 400,000 to 450,000 distinct CDR3 sequences in the sample, about 15% were seen once. Sequenced: blood, either unsorted or a sorted T cell fraction (not recorded which). These receptors originate from a male donor with ankylosing spondylitis. Both conserved end residues are part of each CDR3.

len	v_gene	j_gene	CDR3aa
17	TRBV7-2	TRBJ2-3	CASSHAGTQLSTDTQYF
14	TRBV3-1	TRBJ1-1	CASSQVQSTSEAFF
13	TRBV10-3	TRBJ1-5	CAISEQGDQPQHF
14	TRBV5-4	TRBJ2-3	CASSFRARGDTQYF
18	TRBV7-6	TRBJ2-2	CASSFRTKTSVNTGELFF
15	TRBV7-2	TRBJ2-2	CASSYRTSNTGELFF
14	TRBV5-1	TRBJ1-2	CASSRGQGNYGYTF
14	TRBV5-5	TRBJ1-5	CASSPGTANQPQHF
12	TRBV7-9	TRBJ1-2	CASSLHNYGYTF
12	TRBV20-1	TRBJ1-2	CSARRQNYGYTF
15	TRBV12-5	TRBJ2-3	CASGLTGLAADTQYF
15	TRBV12-3/TRBV12-4	TRBJ2-3	CASSLVPGLADTQYF
15	TRBV28	TRBJ2-1	CASSLSSGLYNEQFF
17	TRBV4-2	TRBJ2-1	CASSLNSLAGAGNEQFF
15	TRBV20-1	TRBJ1-1	CSARPLGYMNTEAFF
13	TRBV5-1	TRBJ1-5	CASSLGINQPQHF
16	TRBV28	TRBJ2-1	CASSLTTSSVINEQFF
16	TRBV18	TRBJ2-7	CASSPTGTSGTLGQYF
13	TRBV30	TRBJ1-2	CALTKRDRGGYTF
15	TRBV29-1	TRBJ2-3	CSVVGWRGSTDTQYF
14	TRBV20-1	TRBJ1-1	CSAQGSGVSTEDFF
13	TRBV5-1	TRBJ2-2	CASSSDATGELFF
16	TRBV28	TRBJ1-5	CASSLARVGSNQPQHF
19	TRBV11-2	TRBJ1-5	CASSFGQGGMVQGNQPQHF
17	TRBV10-3	TRBJ2-5	CAISESSPGLAGETQYF
12	TRBV7-9	TRBJ1-3	CASSASGNTIYF
14	TRBV5-1	TRBJ2-1	CASSLVGYYNEQFF
16	TRBV6-2/TRBV6-3	TRBJ2-5	CASSRTSGRASGTQYF
13	TRBV2	TRBJ2-4	CASSQGMEDIQYF
14	TRBV5-1	TRBJ2-5	CASSGGGAKETQYF
13	TRBV7-9	TRBJ1-1	CASSFLGSTEAFF
12	TRBV11-3	TRBJ2-2	CASTVDTGELFF
17	TRBV6-5	TRBJ2-7	CASSYSKPSRKNYEQYF
16	TRBV25-1	TRBJ1-1	CASSPRGGLLNTEAFF
13	TRBV20-1	TRBJ2-1	CSAGGGVISEQFF
14	TRBV20-1	TRBJ2-7	CSAAQFLGDYEQYF
14	TRBV19	TRBJ1-5	CASSHRANNQPQHF
15	TRBV4-1	TRBJ2-7	CASSQGQGAGYEQYF
13	TRBV2	TRBJ1-6	CASSDLGRSPLHF
13	TRBV4-1	TRBJ2-5	CASSAAAGETQYF
15	TRBV19	TRBJ1-5	CASGRDSSAMGPQHF
16	TRBV6-1	TRBJ2-6	CASTTGALSGANVLTF
13	TRBV7-9	TRBJ1-5	CASSPQAQQPQHF
14	TRBV5-5	TRBJ2-2	CASRDGQNTGELFF
13	TRBV29-1	TRBJ2-3	CSVDGGAADTQYF
13	TRBV12-3/TRBV12-4	TRBJ1-5	CASSLNSNQPQHF
13	TRBV24-1	.	CATTGSIYNEQYF
16	TRBV27	TRBJ2-1	CASSLRPPGLGTEQFF
13	TRBV6-1	TRBJ2-2	CASRVNIARELFF
12	TRBV20-1	TRBJ2-2	CSATGDTGELFF
13	TRBV5-1	TRBJ1-3	CASSPGQTNTIYF
14	TRBV5-1	TRBJ2-7	CASSLVSDTYEQYF
11	TRBV7-8	TRBJ1-1	CASSSSPEAFF
16	TRBV28	TRBJ2-1	CASSSLLAGEYNEQFF
16	TRBV24-1	TRBJ1-1	CATSASGNAGNTEAFF
15	TRBV12-3/TRBV12-4	TRBJ1-1	CASSIGQGGNTEAFF
19	TRBV28	TRBJ1-5	CASSFQPPGQGESNQPQHF
15	TRBV10-3	TRBJ2-7	CAISEARTGRYEQYF